The present entry profiles one T cell receptor beta chain with its context. The record originates from a study of blood T cell repertoires in COVID-19. Across the study: In each case, the material was cDNA or gDNA derived from T cells, B-cell-depleted T cells, or PBMCs.

V lost 2 bases to trimming and J lost 10 bases, with 14 bases between them. Germline lookup yields CDR1 MGHRA and CDR2 YSYEKL. The CDR3 is 13 residues long. TCRdb keeps only in-frame clones here, not all; method: immunoSEQ multiplex PCR. The top ten hold over 2% of the sample, which has 39,000 or so clones, just over 90% seen once. The receptor was isolated from a man between 45 and 60 years old with active COVID-19. The V gene is TRBV4-1, the J gene TRBJ1-1, with a possible D match to TRBD1 (5 bases). Sequenced: peripheral blood. CDR3 residues: CASSQPQGGAAFF. The CDR3 nucleotides read TGCGCCAGCAGCCAACCCCAAGGTGGGGCAGCTTTCTTT.